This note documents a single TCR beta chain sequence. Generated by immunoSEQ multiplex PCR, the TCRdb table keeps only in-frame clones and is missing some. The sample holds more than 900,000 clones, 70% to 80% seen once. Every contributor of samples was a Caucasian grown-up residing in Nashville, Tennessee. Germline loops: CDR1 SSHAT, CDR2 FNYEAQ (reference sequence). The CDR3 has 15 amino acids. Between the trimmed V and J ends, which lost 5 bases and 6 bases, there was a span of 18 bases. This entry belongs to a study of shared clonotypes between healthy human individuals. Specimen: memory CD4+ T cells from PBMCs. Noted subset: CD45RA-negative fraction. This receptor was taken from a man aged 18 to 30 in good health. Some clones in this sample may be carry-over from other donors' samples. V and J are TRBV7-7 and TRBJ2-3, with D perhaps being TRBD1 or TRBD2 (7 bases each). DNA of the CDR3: TGTGCCAGCAGCGTCGGGGGAGGGGGCGGCGATACGCAGTATTTT. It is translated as CASSVGGGGGDTQYF.